These 8 T cell receptor beta chains came from one sample sequenced in a study of blood T cell repertoires in COVID-19. Sequenced by immunoSEQ multiplex PCR; TCRdb stores in-frame clones only, minus some. Among 35,000 to 45,000 clones listed, 88% were seen once. The sequencing input was peripheral blood. The receptors here all came from a human donor in a cohort sampled during active COVID-19.

This rearrangement joins TRBV3-1 (or the pseudogene TRBV3-2) to TRBJ2-4, with TRBD1 matching 9 bases. The CDR3 length is 15 residues. Germline trimming cut 4 bases from V and 8 bases from J; bases unmatched to any gene: 9. CDR1 LGHDT and CDR2 YNNKEL come from the germline V gene (reference sequence). In DNA, the CDR3 is TGTGCCAGCAGCCTCCGGGACAGGGCGTCGGACATTCAGTACTTC. Translation gives CASSLRDRASDIQYF.

This clone was detected only a few times. This rearrangement joins TRBV5-6 to TRBJ2-1, with 13 nucleotides matching TRBD2. Germline V CDR1 and CDR2: SGHDT, YYEEEE. The ends lost 5 bases at V and 11 bases at J; junction bases unmatched: 4. The CDR3 spans 13 residues. The CDR3 protein is CASSWTSGGQQFF. CDR3 sequence (DNA): TGTGCCAGCAGTTGGACTAGCGGGGGCCAGCAGTTCTTC.

This rearrangement joins TRBV5-1 to TRBJ1-5; D ambiguous. The CDR3 contains 16 residues. In germline, CDR1 is SGHRS, CDR2 YFSETQ. V dropped 2 bases and J dropped 1 base, with 13 bases sitting between them. The CDR3, as DNA: TGCGCCAGCAGCTTCTGGATGCGGGTCAGCAATCAGCCCCAGCATTTT. This translates into CASSFWMRVSNQPQHF.

The V call is TRBV10-3, the J call TRBJ2-7, with 11 bases fitting TRBD2. The CDR3 consists of 16 residues. Per the germline V gene, CDR1 is ENHRY and CDR2 is SYGVKD. V was clipped by 2 bases and J by 0 bases; unmatched bases: 3. The CDR3 spells CAISELSGGDSYEQYF. CDR3 sequence (DNA): TGTGCCATCAGTGAGCTTAGCGGGGGGGACTCCTACGAGCAGTACTTC.

This clone was detected once. This chain uses TRBV2 with TRBJ2-2; perhaps TRBD1 as D (6 bases). V was trimmed by 6 bases and J by 5 bases, leaving 10 bases between them. The CDR3 consists of 13 residues. CDR1 SNHLY and CDR2 FYNNEI come from the germline V gene. The CDR3 loop reads CASRWTETGELFF. The CDR3 DNA reads TGTGCCAGCAGATGGACAGAAACCGGGGAGCTGTTTTTT.

The chain has TRBV6-5 and TRBJ1-5, with D tentatively TRBD1 (5 bases). This CDR3 contains 16 residues. CDR1 and CDR2 from the germline V gene are MNHEY and SVGAGI. V was pared by 0 bases and J by 11 bases, with 20 bases between. CDR3 sequence: CASSYSIPGLRMTQHF. In nucleotides, the CDR3 is TGTGCCAGCAGTTACTCGATTCCGGGACTCCGAATGACCCAGCATTTT.

This clone was detected only once. J is TRBJ2-3 and V is TRBV24-1; possible D gene TRBD1, 6 bases. The ends were cut back, 10 bases at V and 0 bases at J, with 22 bases in the middle. The CDR3 contains 17 residues. Germline V gives CDR1 KGHDR, CDR2 SFDVKD. The CDR3 region has the DNA TGTGCCACAGCCCCCGGGACATTCGCTGCTAGCACAGATACGCAGTATTTT. It specifies CATAPGTFAASTDTQYF.

The chain carries TRBV7-2 and TRBJ2-3; D ambiguous. The germline CDR1 and CDR2 sequences are SGHTA and FQGNSA. The CDR3 loop spans 15 amino acids. The V gene lost 0 bases and the J gene lost 0 bases, with 7 bases spanning the gap. The CDR3 DNA follows: TGTGCCAGCAGCTTAGCGCTGACTAGCACAGATACGCAGTATTTT. It codes for CASSLALTSTDTQYF.